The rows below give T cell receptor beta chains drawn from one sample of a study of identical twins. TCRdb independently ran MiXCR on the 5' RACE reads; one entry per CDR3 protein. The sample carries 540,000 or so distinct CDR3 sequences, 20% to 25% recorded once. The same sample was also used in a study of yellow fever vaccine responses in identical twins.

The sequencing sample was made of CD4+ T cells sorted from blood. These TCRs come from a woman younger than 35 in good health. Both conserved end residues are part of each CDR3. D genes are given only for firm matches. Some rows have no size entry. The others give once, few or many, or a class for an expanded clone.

cdr3_aa: CAISDETGGSNQPQHF
cdr3_nt: TGTGCCATCAGTGACGAGACAGGGGGTAGCAATCAGCCCCAGCATTTT
j_call: TRBJ1-5
cdr3_length: 16
d_call: TRBD1
v_call: TRBV10-3
clone_size: -

cdr3_aa: CASSLYPGTDGYGYTF
cdr3_nt: TGCGCCAGCAGCTTGTACCCCGGGACAGATGGCTATGGCTACACCTTC
j_call: TRBJ1-2
cdr3_length: 16
d_call: TRBD1
v_call: TRBV5-1
clone_size: few

cdr3_aa: CASSRGVRTGYNEQFF
cdr3_nt: TGCGCCAGCAGCCGGGGAGTGAGGACAGGCTACAATGAGCAGTTCTTC
j_call: TRBJ2-1
cdr3_length: 16
d_call: TRBD1
v_call: TRBV4-1
clone_size: few

cdr3_aa: CASSLWPSGSRNEQFF
cdr3_nt: TGTGCCAGCAGTTTATGGCCTAGCGGTTCTCGGAATGAGCAGTTCTTC
j_call: TRBJ2-1
cdr3_length: 16
d_call: TRBD2
v_call: TRBV28
clone_size: -

cdr3_aa: CASSPPRASGSYEQYF
cdr3_nt: TGTGCCAGCTCACCACCGCGCGCTAGCGGGTCCTACGAGCAGTACTTC
j_call: TRBJ2-7
cdr3_length: 16
d_call: TRBD2
v_call: TRBV18
clone_size: -

cdr3_aa: CASSTGTRGEQFF
cdr3_nt: TGTGCCAGCAGTACGGGGACTAGGGGTGAGCAGTTCTTC
j_call: TRBJ2-1
cdr3_length: 13
d_call: TRBD2
v_call: TRBV27
clone_size: -

cdr3_aa: CATSDSGKAYNEQFF
cdr3_nt: TGTGCCACCAGTGATTCGGGTAAGGCCTACAATGAGCAGTTCTTC
j_call: TRBJ2-1
cdr3_length: 15
d_call: -
v_call: TRBV24-1
clone_size: few

cdr3_aa: CASSYSRGLGETQYF
cdr3_nt: TGTGCCAGCAGTTACTCGCGCGGGTTGGGGGAGACCCAGTACTTC
j_call: TRBJ2-5
cdr3_length: 15
d_call: -
v_call: TRBV6-5
clone_size: -

cdr3_aa: CATSDLGQLNTGELFF
cdr3_nt: TGTGCCACCAGTGACTTGGGGCAGCTAAACACCGGGGAGCTGTTTTTT
j_call: TRBJ2-2
cdr3_length: 16
d_call: -
v_call: TRBV24-1
clone_size: -

cdr3_aa: CSATSGSSYEQYF
cdr3_nt: TGCAGTGCGACTAGCGGAAGCTCCTACGAGCAGTACTTC
j_call: TRBJ2-7
cdr3_length: 13
d_call: TRBD2
v_call: TRBV20-1
clone_size: few

cdr3_aa: CASSFQTRTSGSNEQFF
cdr3_nt: TGTGCCAGCAGCTTCCAAACGCGGACTAGCGGGAGCAATGAGCAGTTCTTC
j_call: TRBJ2-1
cdr3_length: 17
d_call: TRBD2
v_call: TRBV11-3
clone_size: few

cdr3_aa: CATPGGVRPGELFF
cdr3_nt: TGTGCCACTCCAGGGGGCGTCCGCCCCGGGGAGCTGTTTTTT
j_call: TRBJ2-2
cdr3_length: 14
d_call: TRBD1
v_call: TRBV7-2
clone_size: -

cdr3_aa: CASSDDRGRYGYTF
cdr3_nt: TGTGCCAGTAGTGACGACAGGGGGCGGTATGGCTACACCTTC
j_call: TRBJ1-2
cdr3_length: 14
d_call: TRBD1
v_call: TRBV19
clone_size: -

cdr3_aa: CASSSDRSVYYEQYF
cdr3_nt: TGTGCCAGCAGCTCGGACAGGTCGGTTTACTACGAGCAGTACTTC
j_call: TRBJ2-7
cdr3_length: 15
d_call: TRBD1
v_call: TRBV7-4
clone_size: many

cdr3_aa: CASSLVRVQGGYTF
cdr3_nt: TGTGCCAGCAGCTTAGTAAGGGTCCAGGGCGGCTACACCTTC
j_call: TRBJ1-2
cdr3_length: 14
d_call: -
v_call: TRBV11-2
clone_size: -

cdr3_aa: CASSPKLLADSYNEQFF
cdr3_nt: TGTGCCAGCAGTCCGAAACTACTAGCGGACTCCTACAATGAGCAGTTCTTC
j_call: TRBJ2-1
cdr3_length: 17
d_call: TRBD2
v_call: TRBV6-1
clone_size: -

cdr3_aa: CARETGQGSVYTF
cdr3_nt: TGTGCCAGAGAAACGGGACAGGGTTCAGTATACACCTTC
j_call: TRBJ1-2
cdr3_length: 13
d_call: TRBD1
v_call: TRBV2
clone_size: -

cdr3_aa: CASSQPSGSAGELFF
cdr3_nt: TGCGCCAGCAGCCAACCCAGCGGGAGCGCCGGGGAGCTGTTTTTT
j_call: TRBJ2-2
cdr3_length: 15
d_call: TRBD2
v_call: TRBV4-1
clone_size: few

cdr3_aa: CATKPGQGISGYTF
cdr3_nt: TGTGCCACCAAACCGGGACAGGGGATAAGCGGCTACACCTTC
j_call: TRBJ1-2
cdr3_length: 14
d_call: TRBD1
v_call: TRBV24-1
clone_size: few

cdr3_aa: CSAGFSGSYNEQFF
cdr3_nt: TGCAGTGCTGGATTTAGCGGGAGTTACAATGAGCAGTTCTTC
j_call: TRBJ2-1
cdr3_length: 14
d_call: TRBD2
v_call: TRBV20-1
clone_size: few

cdr3_aa: CASSDGFYGYTF
cdr3_nt: TGCGCCAGCAGTGACGGATTCTATGGCTACACCTTC
j_call: TRBJ1-2
cdr3_length: 12
d_call: -
v_call: TRBV10-1
clone_size: -

cdr3_aa: CASSFIGIAGAYNEQFF
cdr3_nt: TGCGCCAGCAGCTTCATCGGTATAGCGGGTGCATACAATGAGCAGTTCTTC
j_call: TRBJ2-1
cdr3_length: 17
d_call: TRBD2
v_call: TRBV5-1
clone_size: many

cdr3_aa: CASSLLGTEQFF
cdr3_nt: TGTGCCAGCAGTTTATTGGGAACTGAGCAGTTCTTC
j_call: TRBJ2-1
cdr3_length: 12
d_call: -
v_call: TRBV28
clone_size: -